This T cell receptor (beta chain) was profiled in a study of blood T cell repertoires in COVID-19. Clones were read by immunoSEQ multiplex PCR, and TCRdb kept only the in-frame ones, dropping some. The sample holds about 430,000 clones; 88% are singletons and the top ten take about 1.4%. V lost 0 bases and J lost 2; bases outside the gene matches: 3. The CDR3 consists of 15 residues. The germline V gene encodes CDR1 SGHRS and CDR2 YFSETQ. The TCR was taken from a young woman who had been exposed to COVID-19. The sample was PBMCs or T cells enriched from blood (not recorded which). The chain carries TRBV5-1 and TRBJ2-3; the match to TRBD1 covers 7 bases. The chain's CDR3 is CASSLAGGSTDTQYF. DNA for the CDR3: TGCGCCAGCAGCTTGGCAGGGGGTTCCACAGATACGCAGTATTTT.